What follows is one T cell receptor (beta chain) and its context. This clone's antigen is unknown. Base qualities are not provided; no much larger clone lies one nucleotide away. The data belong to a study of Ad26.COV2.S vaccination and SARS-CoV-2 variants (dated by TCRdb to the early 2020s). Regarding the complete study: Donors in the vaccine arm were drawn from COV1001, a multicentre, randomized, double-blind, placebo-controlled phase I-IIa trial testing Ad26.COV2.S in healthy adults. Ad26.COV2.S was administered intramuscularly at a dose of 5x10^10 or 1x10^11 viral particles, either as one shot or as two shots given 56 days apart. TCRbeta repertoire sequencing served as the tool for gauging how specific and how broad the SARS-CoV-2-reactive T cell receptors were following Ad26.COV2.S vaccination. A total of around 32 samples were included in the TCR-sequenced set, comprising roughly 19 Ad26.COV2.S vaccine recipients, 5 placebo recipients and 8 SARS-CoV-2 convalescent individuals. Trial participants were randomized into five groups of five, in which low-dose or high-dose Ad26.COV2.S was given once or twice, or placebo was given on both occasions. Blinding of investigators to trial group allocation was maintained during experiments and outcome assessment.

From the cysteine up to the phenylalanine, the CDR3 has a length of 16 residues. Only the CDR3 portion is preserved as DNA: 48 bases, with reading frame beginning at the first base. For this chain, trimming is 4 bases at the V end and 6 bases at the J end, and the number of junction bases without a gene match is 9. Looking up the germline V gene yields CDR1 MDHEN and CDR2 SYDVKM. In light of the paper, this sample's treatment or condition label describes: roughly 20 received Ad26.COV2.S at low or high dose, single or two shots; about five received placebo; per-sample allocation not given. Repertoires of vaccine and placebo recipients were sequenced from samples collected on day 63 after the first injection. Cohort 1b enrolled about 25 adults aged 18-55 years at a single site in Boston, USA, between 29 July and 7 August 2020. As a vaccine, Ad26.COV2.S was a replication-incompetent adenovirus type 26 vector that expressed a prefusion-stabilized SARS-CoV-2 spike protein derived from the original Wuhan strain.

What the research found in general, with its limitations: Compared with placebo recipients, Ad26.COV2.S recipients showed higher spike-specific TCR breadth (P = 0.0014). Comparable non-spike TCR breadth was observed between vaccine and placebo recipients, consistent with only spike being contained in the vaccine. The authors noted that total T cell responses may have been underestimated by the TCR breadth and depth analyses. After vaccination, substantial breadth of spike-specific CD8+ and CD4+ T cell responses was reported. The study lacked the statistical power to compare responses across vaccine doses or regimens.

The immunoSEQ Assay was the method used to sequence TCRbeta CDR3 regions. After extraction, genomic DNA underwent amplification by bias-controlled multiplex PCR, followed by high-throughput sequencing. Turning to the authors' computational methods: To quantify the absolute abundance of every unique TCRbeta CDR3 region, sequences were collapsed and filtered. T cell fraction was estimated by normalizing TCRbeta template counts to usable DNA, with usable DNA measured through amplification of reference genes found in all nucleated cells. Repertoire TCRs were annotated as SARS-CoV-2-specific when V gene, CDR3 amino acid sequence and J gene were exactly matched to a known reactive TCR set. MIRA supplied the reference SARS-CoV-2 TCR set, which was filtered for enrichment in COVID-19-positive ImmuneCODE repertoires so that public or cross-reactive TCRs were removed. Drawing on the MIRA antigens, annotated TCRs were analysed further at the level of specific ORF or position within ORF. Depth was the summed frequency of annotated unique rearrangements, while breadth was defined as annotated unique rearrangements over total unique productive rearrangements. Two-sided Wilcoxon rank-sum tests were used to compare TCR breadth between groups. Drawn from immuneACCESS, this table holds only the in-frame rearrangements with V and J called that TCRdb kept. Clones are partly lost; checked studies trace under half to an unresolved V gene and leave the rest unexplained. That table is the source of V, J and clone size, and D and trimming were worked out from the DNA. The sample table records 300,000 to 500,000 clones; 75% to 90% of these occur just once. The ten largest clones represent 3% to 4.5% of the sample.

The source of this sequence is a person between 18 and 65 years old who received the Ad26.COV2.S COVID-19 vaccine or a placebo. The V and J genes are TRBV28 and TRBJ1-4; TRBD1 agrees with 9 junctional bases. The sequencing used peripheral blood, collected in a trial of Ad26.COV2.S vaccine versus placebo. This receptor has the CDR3 CASSSSYRGRDEKLFF. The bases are TGTGCCAGCAGTTCATCATACAGGGGGCGGGATGAAAAACTGTTTTTT.